The present T cell receptor (beta chain) was sequenced within a study of blood T cell repertoires in COVID-19. The V gene's germline CDR1 is SNHLY and CDR2 FYNNEI. The CDR3 loop spans 14 amino acids. Between the trimmed V and J ends, which lost 4 bases and 4 bases, there was a span of 10 bases. Some clones are missing from TCRdb's copy, which holds only in-frame ones; the method was immunoSEQ multiplex PCR. The repertoire consists of over 250,000 clones, with around 89% occurring once and the leading ten covering approximately 2%. The sequence was collected from a woman aged 55-70 years in a cohort exposed to, infected with or recovered from COVID-19 (not recorded which). The chain links TRBV2 to TRBJ2-2, with D unresolved. Sequenced sample: PBMCs or T cells enriched from blood (not recorded which). CDR3: CASSVGAATGELFF. CDR3 coding DNA: TGTGCCAGCAGTGTAGGAGCCGCCACCGGGGAGCTGTTTTTT.